One and the same sample provided the 12 T cell receptor beta chains below, sequenced in a study of cytomegalovirus exposure and HLA in healthy donors. PCR involved 60 Vbeta and 13 Jbeta primers. Sequenced by immunoSEQ multiplex PCR; TCRdb stores in-frame clones only, minus some. The table includes approximately 160,000 clones, around 77% detected once. The material sequenced was PBMCs. These receptors were taken from a woman aged 50 to 60 in good health and CMV-seropositive.

V gene TRBV28 combines with J gene TRBJ1-1, with D perhaps TRBD1 (6 bases). CDR3 length: 13 amino acids. V was trimmed by 6 bases and J by 4 bases, leaving 12 bases between them. Germline values: CDR1 MDHEN, CDR2 SYDVKM. This chain's CDR3 is CASRVRGSTEAFF. DNA of the CDR3: TGTGCCAGCAGGGTCAGGGGCTCCACTGAAGCTTTCTTT.

This clone showed up just once. The chain combines TRBV9 with TRBJ2-1, with TRBD2 matching 7 bases. The germline gives CDR1 SGDLS, CDR2 YYNGEE. Trimming at V came to 4 bases and at J to 2 bases, leaving 12 bases not matched to a gene. The CDR3 runs 17 residues. The CDR3 DNA reads TGTGCCAGCAGCCCCTTAGGAGCGGGGCGGGCCTACAATGAGCAGTTCTTC. Protein: CASSPLGAGRAYNEQFF.

This clone has a single count. The chain joins TRBV5-4 to TRBJ1-2; 7 nucleotides agree with TRBD1. Trimming cost V 4 bases and J 7 bases; bases outside gene matches: 19. From germline, CDR1 is SGHNT and CDR2 YYREEE (reference sequence). The length of the CDR3 is 17 residues. CDR3 bases: TGTGCCAGCAGCGTTAACAGGGGAAACGCGATAGAAGGTGGCTACACCTTC. Protein product: CASSVNRGNAIEGGYTF.

The V gene is TRBV27, the J gene TRBJ1-3; no clear D gene. Trimming removed 6 bases at V and 0 bases at J, with 9 bases between. This CDR3 is built from 14 residues. The germline gives CDR1 MNHEY, CDR2 SMNVEV (reference sequence). Written as DNA, the CDR3 is TGTGCCAGCAGGTTAACCAGCTCTGGAAACACCATATATTTT. Translation gives CASRLTSSGNTIYF.

This rearrangement joins TRBV7-3 to TRBJ1-3; D might be TRBD1 (5 bases). The V end was cut by 5 bases, the J end by 4 bases, with 12 bases between. Germline lookup yields CDR1 SGHTA and CDR2 FQGTGA. This CDR3 contains 14 residues. The CDR3 DNA is TGTGCCAGCAGCGCATTGGGGGGGGGAAACACCATATATTTT. As protein: CASSALGGGNTIYF.

This clone occurred a few times. V gene TRBV7-2 combines with J gene TRBJ2-1, with TRBD2 matching over 9 bases. The V and J ends lost 1 base and 1 base, in that order; junction bases with no gene match: 5. The CDR3 has 17 amino acids. Germline CDR1 SGHTA, CDR2 FQGNSA. The CDR3 DNA sequence: TGTGCCAGCAGCTTAGATGGCGGGGGGGGATCCTACAATGAGCAGTTCTTC. The encoded protein is CASSLDGGGGSYNEQFF.

The V call is TRBV7-3, the J call TRBJ2-7, with unresolved D. Between the trimmed V and J ends, which lost 5 bases and 1 base, there was a span of 9 bases. CDR3 length: 13 residues. Germline V lookup: CDR1 SGHTA, CDR2 FQGTGA. DNA of the CDR3: TGTGCCAGCAGCCTACCAGGATCCTACGAGCAGTACTTC. Its translation: CASSLPGSYEQYF.

This chain joins TRBV29-1 and TRBJ1-4; tentative D call: TRBD1 (5 bases). Germline assignment: CDR1 SQVTM and CDR2 ANQGSEA. The CDR3 totals 12 residues. V lost 6 bases, J lost 7 bases, and 12 bases lay in between. The CDR3 DNA follows: TGCAGCGTGGGGCCTTCCGGTGAAAAACTGTTTTTT. Translating gives CSVGPSGEKLFF.

In DNA, the CDR3 is TGTGCCAGCAGCCAACACTACGAGCAGTACTTC. Amino acid sequence: CASSQHYEQYF. The rearrangement joins TRBV5-6 to TRBJ2-7, with D uncertain. Trimming took off 4 bases at V and 3 bases at J, with 5 bases between the two ends. The CDR3 sequence is 11 residues long. From germline, CDR1 is SGHDT and CDR2 YYEEEE. The whole variable domain, remainder taken from reference TRBV5-6 and TRBJ2-7, is DAGVTQSPTHLIKTRGQQVTLRCSPKSGHDTVSWYQQALGQGPQFIFQYYEEEERQRGNFPDRFSGHQFPNYSSELNVNALLLGDSALYLCASSQHYEQYFGPGTRLTVT.

This clone was seen a handful of times. This rearrangement joins TRBV7-2 to TRBJ1-2; D is undetermined. Germline CDR1 is SGHTA and CDR2 is FQGNSA. Trimming cost V 5 bases and J 4 bases, with 14 bases left between them. This CDR3 contains 14 residues. The CDR3 sequence is CASSQTGGSYGYTF. The CDR3 DNA follows: TGTGCCAGCAGCCAAACGGGAGGGAGCTATGGCTACACCTTC.

This clone has only one observation. J is TRBJ2-1 and V is TRBV9; D possibly corresponds to TRBD2 (5 bases). The germline gives CDR1 SGDLS, CDR2 YYNGEE. The length of the CDR3 is 15 residues. The ends were cut back, 1 base at V and 5 bases at J, with 13 bases in the middle. CDR3 in DNA: TGTGCCAGCAGCGTATACGGGAATCTCGACAATGAGCAGTTCTTC. As protein: CASSVYGNLDNEQFF.

The chain links TRBV2 to TRBJ1-6; D not resolved. The germline V gene encodes CDR1 SNHLY and CDR2 FYNNEI. The CDR3 has 11 amino acids. The germline V and J ends were trimmed by 8 bases and 7 bases, with 6 bases remaining between them. The CDR3 here is CASSGNSPLHF. The CDR3 DNA reads as TGTGCCAGCTCGGGAAATTCACCCCTCCACTTT.